This TCR beta chain derives from a study of cytomegalovirus exposure and HLA in healthy donors. Of note for this clone: Its cognate antigen is unknown.

The primer mix had 60 Vbeta and 13 Jbeta primers. Measured with immunoSEQ multiplex PCR; TCRdb has only the in-frame clones, and not every one. Seen here are hundreds of thousands of clones, just over 70% observed once, and the top ten hold around 2.3%. The length of the CDR3 is 14 residues. Germline V gene lookup returns CDR1 LNHDA and CDR2 SQIVND (reference sequence). V was pared by 7 bases and J by 5 bases, with 18 bases between. The study, taken as a whole, reports: Presence/absence comparisons presumed near-even sequencing depth among donors. Highly shared variants forming one cluster were likely a sequencing artifact. Cytomegalovirus association was listed for 150 or so TCR beta chains.

The chain employs TRBV19 and TRBJ2-7; D may be TRBD1 (5 bases). This sequence originates from a female donor in good health and CMV-seronegative. Sequenced input: PBMCs. The DNA of the CDR3 is TGTGCCAGTAAGCCGAGCCCTTCGGACAACGAGCAGTACTTC. Protein product: CASKPSPSDNEQYF.